These 17 T cell receptor beta chains were sequenced from one sample in a study of shared clonotypes between healthy human individuals. Clones were sequenced by immunoSEQ multiplex PCR, and TCRdb holds only the in-frame ones, with some missing. Here the sample spans 550,000 to 800,000 clones, approximately 79% being singletons. Input material: memory CD4+ T cells sorted from blood. The subset: CD45RA-negative fraction. Source of these receptors: a woman in her 30s in good health.

About this clone itself: A read error is possible here, since a much larger clone lies one base away. The J gene is TRBJ1-2, the V gene TRBV7-9; 10 nucleotides align to TRBD1. Germline trimming cut 5 bases from V and 3 bases from J; bases unmatched to any gene: 3. Germline V CDR1 and CDR2: SEHNR, FQNEAQ (reference sequence). CDR3 length equals 14 residues. CDR3 residues: CASSPGTGDYGYTF. For the CDR3, the DNA is TGTGCCAGCAGCCCCGGGACAGGGGACTATGGCTACACCTTC.

V gene TRBV6-1 combines with J gene TRBJ2-3; TRBD2 matches at 11 bases. The V gene's germline CDR1 is MNHNS and CDR2 SASEGT. The length of the CDR3 is 15 residues. The junction had 2 bases not matched to a gene; V was cut back by 6 bases and J by 0 bases. The CDR3 reads CASRGLAVSTDTQYF. In DNA, the CDR3 is TGTGCCAGCAGGGGACTAGCGGTTAGCACAGATACGCAGTATTTT.

The table lists this clone with a few counts. The chain recombines TRBV5-4 with TRBJ1-1; TRBD1 matches at 9 bases. Germline V gene data show CDR1 as SGHNT and CDR2 as YYREEE (reference sequence). The CDR3 totals 18 residues. The trim removed 4 bases at V and 1 base at J, leaving 14 bases unmatched. CDR3 in DNA: TGTGCCAGCAGCGTATCCTGGACAGGGGTTGCTACGAACACTGAAGCTTTCTTT. It encodes CASSVSWTGVATNTEAFF.

The genes are TRBV28 and TRBJ2-7, with D perhaps matching TRBD2 (6 bases). The CDR3 consists of 14 residues. Trimming shortened V by 8 bases and J by 2 bases, and 16 bases separated the two germline ends. Germline V CDR1 and CDR2: MDHEN, SYDVKM. The CDR3 sequence is CASDPGDSTYEQYF. The CDR3 nucleotides read TGTGCCAGCGACCCGGGGGACTCGACCTACGAGCAGTACTTC.

The rearrangement uses TRBV9 and TRBJ2-7; TRBD2 matches at 8 bases. The CDR3 is made up of 15 amino acids. The junction had 6 bases not matched to a gene; V was cut back by 0 bases and J by 4 bases. In germline, CDR1 is SGDLS, CDR2 YYNGEE. The CDR3, as DNA: TGTGCCAGCAGCGTAGGGGCTAGCGGGCTTTACGAGCAGTACTTC. Translated: CASSVGASGLYEQYF.

This clone occurred a few times. The rearrangement joins TRBV7-9 to TRBJ2-7, with D hard to call. CDR1 is SEHNR, CDR2 FQNEAQ, per germline (reference sequence). The ends were cut back, 5 bases at V and 3 bases at J, with 5 bases in the middle. This CDR3 is 11 amino acids long. The CDR3 DNA sequence: TGTGCCAGCAGCAACAACTACGAGCAGTACTTC. Translation gives CASSNNYEQYF.

The chain combines TRBV15 with TRBJ2-7; D remains ambiguous. CDR3 size: 15 residues. Germline values: CDR1 LNHNV, CDR2 YYDKDF (reference sequence). Trimming took off 0 bases at V and 5 bases at J, with 14 bases between the two ends. This chain's CDR3 is CATSRDSAAANEQYF. In DNA form, the CDR3 reads TGTGCCACCAGCAGAGACAGTGCCGCCGCGAACGAGCAGTACTTC.

This chain links TRBV18 with TRBJ2-7; D is undetermined. In germline, CDR1 is KGHSH, CDR2 LQKENI. The ends were cut back, 2 bases at V and 0 bases at J, with 11 bases in the middle. The CDR3 covers 15 residues. CDR3 coding DNA: TGTGCCAGCTCACCAGTCGACGGATACTCCTACGAGCAGTACTTC. It translates to CASSPVDGYSYEQYF.

V and J are TRBV2 and TRBJ1-2; TRBD1 matches 8 bases. CDR1 and CDR2 (germline): SNHLY, FYNNEI. The CDR3 covers 14 residues. J gave up 7 bases and V 4 bases, and 8 bases lay outside the gene matches. The CDR3 is CASSGVGQGGGYTF. In DNA form, the CDR3 reads TGTGCCAGCAGTGGAGTAGGACAGGGTGGTGGCTACACCTTC.

This clone was observed a single time. The CDR3 region is CASSSTSGLETQYF. Written as DNA, the CDR3 is TGTGCCAGCAGCTCGACTAGCGGGCTGGAGACCCAGTACTTC. This chain uses TRBV7-8 with TRBJ2-5, with 10 bases aligning to TRBD2. The CDR3 length is 14 residues. V dropped 4 bases and J dropped 5; count of bases not matched to a gene: 4. Looked up from germline, CDR1 is SGHVS and CDR2 is FQNEAQ.

The chain couples TRBV29-1 to TRBJ1-3, with 8 positions matching TRBD1. From germline, CDR1 is SQVTM and CDR2 ANQGSEA. The CDR3 sequence is 12 residues long. V shed 7 bases and J 8 bases; nucleotides not matched to a gene: 7. CDR3 sequence: CSGGTGIDTIYF. The CDR3 bases are TGCAGCGGCGGGACAGGAATAGACACCATATATTTT. Complete variable domain (other parts from reference TRBV29-1 and TRBJ1-3): SAVISQKPSRDICQRGTSLTIQCQVDSQVTMMFWYRQQPGQSLTLIATANQGSEATYESGFVIDKFPISRPNLTFSTLTVSNMSPEDSSIYLCSGGTGIDTIYFGEGSWLTVV.

The genes are TRBV6-1 and TRBJ2-6; D is perhaps TRBD1 (5 bases). Germline V gene data show CDR1 as MNHNS and CDR2 as SASEGT. Trimming removed 6 bases from V and 5 bases from J, with 14 bases in between. The length of the CDR3 is 15 residues. As DNA, the CDR3 is TGTGCCAGCAGGCCTACAGGTGCTTGGGCCAACGTCCTGACTTTC. It encodes CASRPTGAWANVLTF.

This clone occurred a few times. V and J are TRBV6-5 and TRBJ1-5; 9 bases line up with TRBD1. This CDR3 has 13 amino acids. Trimming removed 5 bases from V and 11 bases from J; junction bases left unmatched: 7. Germline V gene lookup returns CDR1 MNHEY and CDR2 SVGAGI. The chain's CDR3 is CASSRDRVGSQHF. The CDR3 DNA follows: TGTGCCAGCAGTAGGGACAGGGTTGGGTCCCAGCATTTT.

The sample holds a few counts of this clone. The genes are TRBV6-1 and TRBJ2-2; D unresolved. The CDR3 has 14 residues. Trimming shortened V by 2 bases and J by 4 bases, and 8 bases separated the two germline ends. Germline values: CDR1 MNHNS, CDR2 SASEGT. The CDR3 here is CASSERRVTGELFF. The CDR3 DNA is TGTGCCAGCAGTGAACGTAGGGTCACCGGGGAGCTGTTTTTT.

The chain recombines TRBV27 with TRBJ1-5; tentatively, D is TRBD1 (6 bases). V lost 5 bases and J lost 4, with 12 bases in between. Germline-derived CDR1 and CDR2 are MNHEY and SMNVEV (reference sequence). The CDR3 has 14 residues. The CDR3 sequence is CASSLGHQNQPQHF. The CDR3 region has the DNA TGTGCCAGCAGTCTGGGACACCAAAATCAGCCCCAGCATTTT.

The gene calls are TRBV2 and TRBJ2-7, with D unresolved. V gave up 2 bases and J gave up 4 bases, with 6 bases separating them. This CDR3 is 12 amino acids long. CDR1 is SNHLY and CDR2 is FYNNEI in the germline V gene. Here the CDR3 reads CASSESIYEQYF. The CDR3 DNA is TGTGCCAGCAGTGAATCTATATACGAGCAGTACTTC.

This sequence joins TRBV21-1 and TRBJ2-7. TRBV21-1 is described as a pseudogene. The CDR3 spans 16 residues. Here the CDR3 reads CASSTARIIGTYEQYF. CDR3 sequence (DNA): TGTGCCAGCAGCACCGCACGGATCATTGGAACCTACGAGCAGTACTTC.